What follows is one T cell receptor beta chain and its context. The data stem from a study of blood T cell repertoires in COVID-19. At the level of the study: The analysed material was cDNA or gDNA that came from T cells, B-cell-depleted T cells, or PBMCs.

The CDR3 has 19 amino acids. Germline CDR1 and CDR2: MNHEY and SMNVEV (reference sequence). The junction had 19 bases not matched to a gene; V was cut back by 2 bases and J by 4 bases. As processed by the authors: Amplification from reference gene primers served as the basis for estimated nucleated cell counts. Method: immunoSEQ multiplex PCR; TCRdb's copy keeps in-frame clones and lacks some. V and J calls and clone size are copied from that table; D and trimming were computed from the DNA. This repertoire shows approximately 100,000 clones, 85% to 95% found once; its top ten account for 4.5% to 6%.

The material sequenced was peripheral blood. The V call is TRBV27, the J call TRBJ1-2; TRBD1 aligns across 7 bases. The sequence came from a man aged 50-60 years with active COVID-19. Written as DNA, the CDR3 is TGTGCCAGCAGTTTAAGGGCCGACTCCGGACAGGCTTTCATCTATGGCTACACCTTC. This codes for CASSLRADSGQAFIYGYTF.